This T cell receptor (beta chain) was retrieved from a study of blood T cells in healthy people across ages. This clonotype showed up many times. A J-beta primer mix and a sample-barcoded 5' primer were used in a second PCR of about 7 to 12 cycles. Sequencing yielded, for each sample, at least 2.5 million paired-end reads carrying CDR3. TCRdb analysed the 5' RACE reads with MiXCR anew, one entry per CDR3 protein. The table lists 750,000 to 950,000 distinct CDR3 sequences, almost 30% of them singletons. The sample also formed part of further work on T cells of mothers and their children.

This TCR was recovered from a woman between 35 and 50 years old in good health. Sequencing used blood.

The CDR3 nucleotides are TGCAGTGCTAGAGGACAGGGGGGCAATCAGCCCCAGCATTTT. Its protein is CSARGQGGNQPQHF. J is TRBJ1-5 and V is TRBV20-1; 9 positions agree with TRBD1. The CDR3 has 14 amino acids. Germline loops: CDR1 DFQATT, CDR2 SNEGSKA (reference sequence). V was pared by 1 base and J by 2 bases, with 0 bases of the junction left unmatched.